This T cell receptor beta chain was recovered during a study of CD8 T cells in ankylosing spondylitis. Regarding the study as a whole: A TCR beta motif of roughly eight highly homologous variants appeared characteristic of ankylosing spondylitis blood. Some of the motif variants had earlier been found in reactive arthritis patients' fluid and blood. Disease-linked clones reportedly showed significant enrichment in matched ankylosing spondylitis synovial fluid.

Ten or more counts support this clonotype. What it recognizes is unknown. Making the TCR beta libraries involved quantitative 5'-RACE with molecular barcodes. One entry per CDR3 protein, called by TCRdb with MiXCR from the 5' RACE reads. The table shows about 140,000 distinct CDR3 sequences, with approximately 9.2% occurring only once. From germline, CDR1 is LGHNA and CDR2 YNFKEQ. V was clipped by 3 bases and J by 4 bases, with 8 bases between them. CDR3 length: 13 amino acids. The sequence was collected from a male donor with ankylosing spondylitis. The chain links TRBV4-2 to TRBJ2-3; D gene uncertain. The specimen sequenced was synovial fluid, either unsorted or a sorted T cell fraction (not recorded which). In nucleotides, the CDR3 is TGTGCCAGCAGCCACCCAAGGCCAGATACGCAGTATTTT. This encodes CASSHPRPDTQYF.